The entry below gives a single T cell receptor beta chain sequence along with its context. Its cognate antigen is unknown. Assembly of TCR beta libraries relied on iRepertoire HTBI primers together with Arm-PCR of CDR3 regions. Using its own MiXCR run on the multiplex PCR reads, TCRdb lists one record per CDR3 protein. Of approximately 460,000 distinct CDR3 sequences listed, about a sixth are singletons. The entry originates in a study of regulatory T cells in long-lasting Graves disease. Time point: newly diagnosed GD, antithyroid drugs for less than 3 months. Following extraction of RNA from PBMCs, that RNA was used to make the TCR library. CDR1 is MGHRA and CDR2 is YSYEKL in the germline V gene. V lost 2 bases, J lost 5 bases, and 10 bases stayed unmatched. CDR3 length: 16 amino acids. Study outcomes and limitations: Relative to new patients (roughly 970), persistent patients exhibited greater sharing of public clonotypes (about 3,000). Favoring TRBV28, TRBJ1-2 and TRBJ2-5 was a feature seen in persistent disease.

These records were also assigned to another study, of T cells in Graves' hyperthyroidism and ophthalmopathy. From that report: Patients were aged 18 to 65, had disease duration under 2 months, and had newly diagnosed hyperthyroidism. Together with thyroid ultrasound, orbital computed tomography, serum thyroxine and TRAb, clinical symptoms were used for diagnoses.

The source is a woman aged 25 to 39 with Graves disease. Source: peripheral blood mononuclear cells (PBMCs), taken at new diagnosis, from a patient treated with antithyroid drugs. The chain employs TRBV4-1 and TRBJ2-3; 7 bases align to TRBD1. The CDR3 region is CASSQFGQARGDTQYF. CDR3 nucleotides: TGCGCCAGCAGCCAATTCGGACAGGCCCGGGGAGATACGCAGTATTTT.